A single TCR beta chain is shown here with its context. Trimming cost V 4 bases and J 3 bases; bases outside gene matches: 6. The germline V gene has CDR1 LGHDT and CDR2 YNNKEL (reference sequence). The CDR3 spans 15 residues. As originally analysed: Nucleated cell counts were estimated from reference gene primer amplification. Generated by immunoSEQ multiplex PCR, the TCRdb table keeps only in-frame clones and is missing some. V and J calls and clone size are copied from that table; D and trimming were computed from the DNA. The data show about 98,000 clones, around 90% seen once. This sample is drawn from a study of blood T cell repertoires in COVID-19.

The sequence came from a man aged 18 to 35 with acute or convalescent COVID-19. The sequencing input was peripheral blood. This chain joins TRBV3-1 (or the pseudogene TRBV3-2) and TRBJ2-1; 7 bases are shared with TRBD2. The CDR3 DNA is TGTGCCAGCAGCCCCACAGCGGGGAGCTACAATGAGCAGTTCTTC. Protein sequence: CASSPTAGSYNEQFF.